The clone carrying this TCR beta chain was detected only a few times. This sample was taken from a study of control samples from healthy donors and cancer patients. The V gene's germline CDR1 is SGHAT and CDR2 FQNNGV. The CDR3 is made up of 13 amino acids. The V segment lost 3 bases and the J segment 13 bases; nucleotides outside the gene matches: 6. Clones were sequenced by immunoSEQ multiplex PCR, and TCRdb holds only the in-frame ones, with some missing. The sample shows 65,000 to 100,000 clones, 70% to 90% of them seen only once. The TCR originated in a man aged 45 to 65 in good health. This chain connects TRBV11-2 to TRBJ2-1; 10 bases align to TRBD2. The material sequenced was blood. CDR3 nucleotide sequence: TGTGCCAGCAGCTTGGGGACTAGCGCATCCCAGTTCTTC. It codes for CASSLGTSASQFF.